One and the same sample provided the 11 T cell receptor beta chains below, sequenced in a study of T cell repertoires in cytomegalovirus infection. TCRdb re-called the reads with MiXCR, one entry per CDR3 protein. The profile covers 150,000 to 200,000 distinct CDR3 sequences, with approximately 17% appearing a single time and roughly a sixth taken by the ten largest. Material for sequencing was CD8+ T cells from PBMCs. Receptors originate from a human donor in good health (CMV status not recorded). Some clones in this sample may be carry-over from other donors' samples.

The chain employs TRBV27 and TRBJ2-1, with 7 bases that match TRBD1. V shed 6 bases, J shed 8 bases, and the junction held 7 bases outside the gene matches. The germline gives CDR1 MNHEY, CDR2 SMNVEV (reference sequence). The CDR3 has 13 amino acids. CDR3 protein: CASRGQPRYEQFF. CDR3 sequence (DNA): TGTGCCAGCAGGGGACAGCCCCGCTATGAGCAGTTCTTC.

In its sample, this clonotype was seen a few times. The rearrangement links TRBV6-2 or TRBV6-3 to TRBJ1-6; TRBD1 matches 9 bases. V trimming: 6 bases; J trimming: 9 bases; junction bases outside the gene matches: 6. From germline, CDR1 is MNHEY and CDR2 SVGEGT. The CDR3 runs to 14 residues. The CDR3 reads CASRAGTGSSPLHF. The CDR3 DNA follows: TGTGCCAGCAGGGCCGGGACAGGGAGTTCACCCCTCCACTTT.

This clonotype was counted only a few times. The chain recombines TRBV7-2 with TRBJ2-1, with a possible D match to TRBD2 (6 bases). With 4 bases removed from V and 14 bases from J, the gap between germline ends came to 6 bases. Germline V gene data show CDR1 as SGHTA and CDR2 as FQGNSA. The CDR3 is made up of 9 amino acids. The CDR3 bases are TGTGCCAGCAGCTCGGGGGAGTTCTTC. Translating gives CASSSGEFF.

This clonotype occurred a few times. The gene calls are TRBV11-2 and TRBJ1-2; D might be TRBD1 (5 bases). The CDR3 is 13 residues long. Trimming left V 2 bases short and J 6 bases short, with 10 bases between. Germline loops: CDR1 SGHAT, CDR2 FQNNGV. The CDR3 region is CASSLSGLNGYTF. For the CDR3, the DNA is TGTGCCAGCAGCTTATCAGGGTTGAATGGCTACACCTTC.

V gene TRBV12-3 or TRBV12-4 combines with J gene TRBJ2-1; D ambiguous. This CDR3 comprises 12 residues. V was cut by 8 bases and J by 8 bases, with 13 bases left in between. In nucleotides, the CDR3 is TGTGCCAGCCGGCGGTTTGGCGATGAGCAGTTCTTC. Translated: CASRRFGDEQFF.

This clonotype has a handful of counts. This rearrangement joins TRBV5-4 to TRBJ2-7, with no clear D. The V and J ends lost 2 bases and 2 bases respectively, with 11 bases between them. The germline V gene encodes CDR1 SGHNT and CDR2 YYREEE (reference sequence). This CDR3 is built from 14 residues. The CDR3 DNA sequence: TGTGCCAGCAGCTTAGGGCCGCAGACCTACGAGCAGTACTTC. This gives the protein CASSLGPQTYEQYF.

This clonotype occurred a few times. The chain recombines TRBV7-2 with TRBJ1-1; unclear D gene. The V end lost 4 bases, the J end lost 0 bases, and 3 bases lay between the germline ends. CDR3 length: 12 residues. Germline V gene sequence: CDR1 SGHTA, CDR2 FQGNSA. CDR3 bases: TGTGCCAGCAGCTGGATGAACACTGAAGCTTTCTTT. Translated: CASSWMNTEAFF.

This clonotype showed up just a few times. For the CDR3, the DNA is TGTGCCACCAGCAGTGGACAGGGGGCAGGTGGCTACACCTTC. It encodes CATSSGQGAGGYTF. The chain links TRBV15 to TRBJ1-2; 11 nucleotides line up with TRBD1. Germline V CDR1 and CDR2: LNHNV, YYDKDF (reference sequence). The CDR3 has 14 amino acids. Trimming removed 3 bases from V and 7 bases from J; junction bases left unmatched: 4.

In its sample, this clonotype was seen a few times. The chain has TRBV7-2 and TRBJ1-1; D may be TRBD1 (6 bases). CDR3 length: 13 amino acids. Trimming shortened V by 5 bases and J by 9 bases, and 16 bases separated the two germline ends. Looked up from germline, CDR1 is SGHTA and CDR2 is FQGNSA. Here the CDR3 reads CASSAPGDLKAFF. The CDR3 coding sequence is TGTGCCAGCAGCGCCCCAGGGGACCTGAAAGCTTTCTTT.

This clonotype was found a few times. This chain uses TRBV7-8 with TRBJ1-5, with D unresolved. V lost 7 bases and J 5 bases, leaving 15 bases between the germline ends. Germline-derived CDR1 and CDR2 are SGHVS and FQNEAQ. This CDR3 has 14 amino acids. The CDR3 here is CASILYPGDQPQHF. The CDR3 nucleotides are TGTGCCAGCATCCTCTACCCCGGTGATCAGCCCCAGCATTTT.

The chain recombines TRBV29-1 with TRBJ1-4; D call uncertain. Trimming left V 7 bases short and J 6 bases short, with 12 bases between. Germline V gene lookup returns CDR1 SQVTM and CDR2 ANQGSEA. This CDR3 contains 12 residues. The CDR3 reads CSAEALDEKLFF. DNA for the CDR3: TGCAGCGCCGAGGCCCTTGATGAAAAACTGTTTTTT. The full variable domain, completed using reference TRBV29-1 and TRBJ1-4, is SAVISQKPSRDICQRGTSLTIQCQVDSQVTMMFWYRQQPGQSLTLIATANQGSEATYESGFVIDKFPISRPNLTFSTLTVSNMSPEDSSIYLCSAEALDEKLFFGSGTQLSVL.